Listed below are T cell receptor beta chains from one sample, sequenced in a study of T-cell reconstitution after alpha-beta-depleted transplantation in children. TCRdb re-derived calls from the PCR reads in MiXCR, one entry per CDR3 protein. The sample has more than 500,000 distinct CDR3 sequences, 9.5% to 12% seen once. Sequenced material: PBMCs, mostly from graft donor cells, taken 180 days after TCRalphabeta/CD19-depleted stem cell transplant. Every receptor here comes from a female patient aged 2 to 10 who had a stem cell transplant for aplastic anemia, so the T cells may come from the graft donor. CDR3s leave out the opening cysteine and the closing phenylalanine or tryptophan. Some rows have no size entry. The others give once, few or many, or a class for an expanded clone.

>TRBV6-1|TRBJ2-7|.
ASSEVGYEQY
>TRBV27|TRBJ2-7|many
ASSSTASGLAGAYEQY
>TRBV2|TRBJ1-4|few
ASRQEGATNEKLF
>TRBV12-3/TRBV12-4|TRBJ1-5|many
ASSLHPSNQPQH
>TRBV7-9|TRBJ2-1|few
ASSLPGGTQNEQF
>TRBV27|TRBJ2-7|few
ASSSLAGIYEQY
>TRBV7-6|TRBJ2-2|.
ASRLSADTGELF
>TRBV20-1|TRBJ1-1|.
SAYSQGLTEAF
>TRBV29-1|TRBJ2-1|few
SVEGEGHSGLYNEQF
>TRBV20-1|TRBJ1-1|few
SAPPRRGELNTEAF
>TRBV5-1|TRBJ1-5|.
ASSLAAGGNQPQH
>TRBV29-1|TRBJ2-2|.
SVELGGTGELF
>TRBV7-2|TRBJ1-3|.
ASSLAGGRGSGNTIY
>TRBV9|TRBJ2-3|.
ASSVAGLKDTQY
>TRBV5-8|TRBJ1-5|.
ASSLMGQGINQPQH
>TRBV11-2|TRBJ1-1|few
ASSLGGTGGLMNTEAF
>TRBV7-9|TRBJ2-7|many
ASRRDRGDEQY
>TRBV28|TRBJ2-1|few
ASRVAGVSSYNEQF
>TRBV29-1|TRBJ2-7|.
SYEVSVAAYYEQY
>TRBV28|TRBJ2-3|.
ASSFQRYTDTQY
>TRBV12-3/TRBV12-4|TRBJ2-7|.
ASSVTYPYEQY
>TRBV6-1|TRBJ1-2|.
ASSQRSNYGYT
>TRBV28|TRBJ2-7|.
ASRTGDVTYEQY
>TRBV6-2/TRBV6-3|TRBJ1-1|.
ASSYSLMNTEAF
>TRBV7-9|TRBJ2-7|.
ASSLLGRDYEQY
>TRBV20-1|TRBJ2-7|many
SARRTGHEQY
>TRBV12-3/TRBV12-4|TRBJ2-3|few
ASSHLGLATDTQY
>TRBV6-2/TRBV6-3|TRBJ1-5|many
ASSSGGHSNQPQH
>TRBV4-3|TRBJ1-1|few
ASSQVAIWDMNTEAF
>TRBV7-6|TRBJ1-5|few
ASSLCTGGQPQH
>TRBV5-5|TRBJ2-2|.
ASSFWGVRNTGELF
>TRBV7-8|TRBJ2-6|few
ASSQWGGISGANVLT
>TRBV20-1|TRBJ2-3|few
SVGSNAIQY
>TRBV9|TRBJ2-1|few
ASSVVWYEQF
>TRBV29-1|TRBJ2-3|many
SADDTQY
>TRBV7-9|TRBJ2-5|few
ASSLVVDRVQETQY
>TRBV28|TRBJ1-1|few
ASSLRYRGRETEAF
>TRBV12-3/TRBV12-4|TRBJ2-7|few
ASSLALGTDSYEQY
>TRBV12-3/TRBV12-4|TRBJ1-5|few
ASSFQRQGDQPQH
>TRBV7-3|TRBJ2-1|many
ASSDYTGLAVDNEQF
>TRBV3-1|TRBJ1-1|.
ASSQVPGDTEAF
>TRBV12-3/TRBV12-4|TRBJ2-7|many
ASRPGQGGYEQY
>TRBV28|TRBJ2-2|few
ASTSHAAGGVAGELF
>TRBV6-4|TRBJ1-2|few
ASSEHWGEGYT
>TRBV5-1|TRBJ1-6|many
ASSLAGTNSPLH
>TRBV11-3|TRBJ1-1|few
ASSSRPDRETEAF
>TRBV27|TRBJ1-2|.
ASSLRQGHGYT
>TRBV7-9|TRBJ1-5|few
ASSLSGTGIANQPQH
>TRBV29-1|TRBJ1-2|.
SVEVTGGGNYGYT
>TRBV4-3|TRBJ2-5|few
ASSQDGGETQY
>TRBV7-2|TRBJ2-5|few
ASSSPGLAGGETQY